This T cell receptor beta chain is from a study of T cell responses to AZD1222 COVID-19 vaccine. Findings and limits, study-wide: Targeting of unmutated variant regions was reportedly seen in nearly half of spike-specific TCRs.

As to this clone: Its antigen is still unknown.

Trimming removed 5 bases from V and 0 bases from J, with 8 bases in between. The CDR3 totals 14 residues. Germline CDR1 reads GTSNPN; CDR2 reads SVGIG (reference sequence). Some clones are missing from TCRdb's copy, which holds only in-frame ones; the method was immunoSEQ multiplex PCR. Among over 100,000 clones listed, approximately 88% were seen once. The chain recombines TRBV30 with TRBJ1-6; tentatively, D is TRBD1 (6 bases). Sequenced material: peripheral blood, taken on day 0 of AZD1222 vaccination. The sequence came from an adult in good health. Here the CDR3 reads CAWVRGSYNSPLHF. CDR3 nucleotides: TGTGCCTGGGTCAGGGGCTCCTATAATTCACCCCTCCACTTT.